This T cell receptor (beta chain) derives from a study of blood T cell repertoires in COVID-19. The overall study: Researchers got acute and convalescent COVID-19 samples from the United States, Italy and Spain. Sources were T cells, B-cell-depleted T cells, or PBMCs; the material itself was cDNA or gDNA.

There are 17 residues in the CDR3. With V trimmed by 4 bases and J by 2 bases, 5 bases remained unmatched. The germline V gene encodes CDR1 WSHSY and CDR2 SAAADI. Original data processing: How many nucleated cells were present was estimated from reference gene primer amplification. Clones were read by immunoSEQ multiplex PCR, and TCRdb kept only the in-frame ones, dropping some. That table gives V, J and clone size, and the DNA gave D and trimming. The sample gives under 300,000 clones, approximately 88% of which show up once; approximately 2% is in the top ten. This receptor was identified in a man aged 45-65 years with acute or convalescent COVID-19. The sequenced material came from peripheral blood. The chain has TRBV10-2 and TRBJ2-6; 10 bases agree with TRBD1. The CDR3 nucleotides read TGCGCCAGCAGTGTTGGGGACAGGGGCCCTGGGGCCAACGTCCTGACTTTC. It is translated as CASSVGDRGPGANVLTF.